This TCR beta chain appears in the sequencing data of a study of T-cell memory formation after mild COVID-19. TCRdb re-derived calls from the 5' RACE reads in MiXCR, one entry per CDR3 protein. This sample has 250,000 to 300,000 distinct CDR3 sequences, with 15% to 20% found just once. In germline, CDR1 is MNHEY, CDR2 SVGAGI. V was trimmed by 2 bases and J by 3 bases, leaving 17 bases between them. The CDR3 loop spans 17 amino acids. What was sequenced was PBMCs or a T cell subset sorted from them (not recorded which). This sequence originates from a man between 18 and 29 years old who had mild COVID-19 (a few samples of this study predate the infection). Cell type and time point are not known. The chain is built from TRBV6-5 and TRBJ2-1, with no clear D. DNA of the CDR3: TGTGCCAGCAGTTACGGGTTCAATGCGGACCTCTACAATGAGCAGTTCTTC. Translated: CASSYGFNADLYNEQFF.